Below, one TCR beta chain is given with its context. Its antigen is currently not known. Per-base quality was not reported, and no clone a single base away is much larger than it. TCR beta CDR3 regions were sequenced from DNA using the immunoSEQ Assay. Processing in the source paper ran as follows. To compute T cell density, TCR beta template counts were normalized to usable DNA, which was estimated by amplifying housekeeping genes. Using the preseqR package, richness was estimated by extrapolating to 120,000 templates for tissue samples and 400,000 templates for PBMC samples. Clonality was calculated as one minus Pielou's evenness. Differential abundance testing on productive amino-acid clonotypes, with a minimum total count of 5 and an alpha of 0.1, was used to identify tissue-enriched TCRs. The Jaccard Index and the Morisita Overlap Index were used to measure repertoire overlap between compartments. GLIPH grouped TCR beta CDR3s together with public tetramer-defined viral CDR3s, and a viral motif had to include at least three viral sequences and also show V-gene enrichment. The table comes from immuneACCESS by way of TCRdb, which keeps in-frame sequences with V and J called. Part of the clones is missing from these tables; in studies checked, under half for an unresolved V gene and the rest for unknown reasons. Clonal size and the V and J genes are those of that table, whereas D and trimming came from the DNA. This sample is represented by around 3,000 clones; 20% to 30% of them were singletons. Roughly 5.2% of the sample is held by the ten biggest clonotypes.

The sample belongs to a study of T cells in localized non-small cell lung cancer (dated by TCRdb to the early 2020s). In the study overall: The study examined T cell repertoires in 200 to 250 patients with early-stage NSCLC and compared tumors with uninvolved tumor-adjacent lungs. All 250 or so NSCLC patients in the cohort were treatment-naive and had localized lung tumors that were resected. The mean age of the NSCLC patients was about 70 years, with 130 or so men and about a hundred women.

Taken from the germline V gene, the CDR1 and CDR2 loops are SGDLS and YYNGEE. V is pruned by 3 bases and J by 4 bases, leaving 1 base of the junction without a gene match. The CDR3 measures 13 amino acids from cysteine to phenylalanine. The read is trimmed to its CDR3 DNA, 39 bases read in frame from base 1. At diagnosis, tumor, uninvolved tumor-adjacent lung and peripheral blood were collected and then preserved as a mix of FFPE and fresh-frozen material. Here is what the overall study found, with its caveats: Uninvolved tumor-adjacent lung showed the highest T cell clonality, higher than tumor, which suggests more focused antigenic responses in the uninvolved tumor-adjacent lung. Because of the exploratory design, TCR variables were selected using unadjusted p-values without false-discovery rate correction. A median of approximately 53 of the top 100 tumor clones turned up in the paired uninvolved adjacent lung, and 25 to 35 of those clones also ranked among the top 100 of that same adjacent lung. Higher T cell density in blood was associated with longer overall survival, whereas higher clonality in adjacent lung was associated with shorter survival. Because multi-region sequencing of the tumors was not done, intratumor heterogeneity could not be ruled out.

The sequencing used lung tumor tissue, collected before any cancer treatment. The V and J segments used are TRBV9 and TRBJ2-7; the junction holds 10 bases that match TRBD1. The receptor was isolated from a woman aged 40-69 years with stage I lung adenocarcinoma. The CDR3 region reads CASSGQGAYEQYF. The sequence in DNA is TGTGCCAGCAGCGGACAGGGGGCTTACGAGCAGTACTTC.